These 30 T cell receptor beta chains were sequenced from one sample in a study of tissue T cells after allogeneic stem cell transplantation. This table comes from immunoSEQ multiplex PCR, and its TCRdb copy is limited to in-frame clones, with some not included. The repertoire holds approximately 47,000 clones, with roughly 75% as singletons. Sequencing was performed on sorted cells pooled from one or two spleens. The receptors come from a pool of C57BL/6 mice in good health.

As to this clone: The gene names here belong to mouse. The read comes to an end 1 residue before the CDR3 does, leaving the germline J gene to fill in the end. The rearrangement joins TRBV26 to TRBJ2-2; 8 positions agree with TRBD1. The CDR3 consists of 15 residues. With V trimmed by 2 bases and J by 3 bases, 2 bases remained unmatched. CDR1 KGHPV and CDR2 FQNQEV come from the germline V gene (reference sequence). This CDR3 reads CASSLGQGHTGQLYF. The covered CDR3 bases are TGTGCCAGCAGTCTGGGACAGGGACACACCGGGCAGCTCTAC.

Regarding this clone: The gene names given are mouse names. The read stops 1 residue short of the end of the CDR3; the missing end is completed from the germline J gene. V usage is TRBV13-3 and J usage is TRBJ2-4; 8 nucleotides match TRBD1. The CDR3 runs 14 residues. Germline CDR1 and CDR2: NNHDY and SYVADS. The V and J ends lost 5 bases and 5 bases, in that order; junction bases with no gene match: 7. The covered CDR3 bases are TGTGCCAGCAGGTTCAGGGGGCAGGGAAACACCTTGTAC. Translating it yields CASRFRGQGNTLY. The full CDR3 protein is CASRFRGQGNTLYF.

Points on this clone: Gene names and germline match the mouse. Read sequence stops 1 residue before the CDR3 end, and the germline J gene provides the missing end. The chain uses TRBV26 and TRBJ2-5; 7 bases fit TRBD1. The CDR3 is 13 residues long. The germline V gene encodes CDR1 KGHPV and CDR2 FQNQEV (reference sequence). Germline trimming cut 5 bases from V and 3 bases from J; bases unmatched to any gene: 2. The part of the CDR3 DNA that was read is TGTGCCAGCAGTTACAGGGGACAAGACACCCAGTAC. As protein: CASSYRGQDTQY. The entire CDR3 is CASSYRGQDTQYF.

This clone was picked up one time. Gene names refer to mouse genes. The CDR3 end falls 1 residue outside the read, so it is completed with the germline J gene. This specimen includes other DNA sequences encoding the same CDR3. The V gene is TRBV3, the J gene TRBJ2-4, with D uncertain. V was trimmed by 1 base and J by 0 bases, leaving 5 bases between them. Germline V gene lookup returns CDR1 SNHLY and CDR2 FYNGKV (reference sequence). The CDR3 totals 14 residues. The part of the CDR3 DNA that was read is TGTGCCAGCAGCTTAGACAGTAGTCAAAACACCTTGTAC. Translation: CASSLDSSQNTLY. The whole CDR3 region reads CASSLDSSQNTLYF.

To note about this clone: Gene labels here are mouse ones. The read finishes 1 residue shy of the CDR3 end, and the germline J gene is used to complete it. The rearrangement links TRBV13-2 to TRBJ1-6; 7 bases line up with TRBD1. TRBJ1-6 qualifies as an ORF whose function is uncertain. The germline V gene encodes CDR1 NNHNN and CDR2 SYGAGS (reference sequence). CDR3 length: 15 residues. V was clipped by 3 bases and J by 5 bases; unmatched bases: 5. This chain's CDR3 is CASGGPGQNNSPLYF. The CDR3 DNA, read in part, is TGTGCCAGCGGTGGTCCGGGACAGAATAATTCGCCCCTCTAC.

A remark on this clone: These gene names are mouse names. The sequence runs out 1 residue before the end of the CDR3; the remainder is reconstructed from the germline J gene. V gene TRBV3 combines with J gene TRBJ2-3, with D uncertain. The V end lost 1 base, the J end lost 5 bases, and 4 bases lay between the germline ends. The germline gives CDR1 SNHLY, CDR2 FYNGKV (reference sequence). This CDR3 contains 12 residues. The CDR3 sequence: CASSLEVETLYF. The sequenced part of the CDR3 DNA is TGTGCCAGCAGCTTAGAGGTAGAAACGCTGTAT.

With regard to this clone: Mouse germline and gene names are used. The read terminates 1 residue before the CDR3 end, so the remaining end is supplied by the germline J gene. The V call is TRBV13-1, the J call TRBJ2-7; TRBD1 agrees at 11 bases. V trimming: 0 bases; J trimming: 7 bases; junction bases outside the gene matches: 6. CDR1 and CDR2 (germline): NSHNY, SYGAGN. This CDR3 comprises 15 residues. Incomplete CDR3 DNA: TGTGCCAGCAGTGATGCTCGGGACAGGGGGTGGGAACAGTAC. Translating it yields CASSDARDRGWEQY. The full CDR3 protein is CASSDARDRGWEQYF.

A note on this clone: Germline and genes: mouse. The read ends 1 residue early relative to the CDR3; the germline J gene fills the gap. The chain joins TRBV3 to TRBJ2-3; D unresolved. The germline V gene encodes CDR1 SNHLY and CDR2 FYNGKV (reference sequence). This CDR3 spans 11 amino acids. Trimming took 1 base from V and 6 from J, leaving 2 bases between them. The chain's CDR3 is CASSLVETLYF. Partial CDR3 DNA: TGTGCCAGCAGCTTAGTTGAAACGCTGTAT.

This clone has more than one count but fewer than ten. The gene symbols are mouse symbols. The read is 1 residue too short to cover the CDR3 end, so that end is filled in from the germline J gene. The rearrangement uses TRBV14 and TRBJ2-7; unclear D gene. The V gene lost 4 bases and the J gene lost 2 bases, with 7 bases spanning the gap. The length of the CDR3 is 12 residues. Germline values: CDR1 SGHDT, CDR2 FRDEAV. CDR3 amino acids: CASSNRAYEQYF. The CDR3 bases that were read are TGTGCCAGCAGTAATCGGGCCTATGAACAGTAC.

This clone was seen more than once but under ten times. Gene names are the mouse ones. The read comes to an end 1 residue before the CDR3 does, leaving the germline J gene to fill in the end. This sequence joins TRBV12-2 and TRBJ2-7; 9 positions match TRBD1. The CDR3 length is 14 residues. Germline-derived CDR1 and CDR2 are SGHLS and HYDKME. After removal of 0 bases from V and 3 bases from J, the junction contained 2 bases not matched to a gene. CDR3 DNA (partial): TGTGCCAGCTCTCTCCCGGGACAGGGCTATGAACAGTAC. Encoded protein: CASSLPGQGYEQY. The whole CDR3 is CASSLPGQGYEQYF.

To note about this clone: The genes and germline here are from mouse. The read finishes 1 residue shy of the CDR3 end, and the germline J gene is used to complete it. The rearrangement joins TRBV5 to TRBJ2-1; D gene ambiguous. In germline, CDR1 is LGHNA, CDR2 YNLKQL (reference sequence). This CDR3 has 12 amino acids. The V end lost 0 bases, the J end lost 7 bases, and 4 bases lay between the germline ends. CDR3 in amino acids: CASSQERAEQFF. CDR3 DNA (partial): TGTGCCAGCAGCCAAGAGAGAGCTGAGCAGTTC.

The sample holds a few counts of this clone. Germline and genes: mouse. CDR3 sequence reads: CASSIAGGRAERLFF. CDR3 DNA, as far as it was read: TGTGCCAGCAGTATAGCTGGGGGGCGCGCCGAAAGATTATTT. The chain links TRBV19 to TRBJ1-4, with D possibly being TRBD1 (6 bases). Read coverage stops 1 residue before the CDR3 terminus; the germline J gene supplies the remainder. V was pared by 0 bases and J by 7 bases, with 13 bases between. The CDR3 spans 15 residues. Per germline, CDR1 FNHDT and CDR2 SITEND (reference sequence).

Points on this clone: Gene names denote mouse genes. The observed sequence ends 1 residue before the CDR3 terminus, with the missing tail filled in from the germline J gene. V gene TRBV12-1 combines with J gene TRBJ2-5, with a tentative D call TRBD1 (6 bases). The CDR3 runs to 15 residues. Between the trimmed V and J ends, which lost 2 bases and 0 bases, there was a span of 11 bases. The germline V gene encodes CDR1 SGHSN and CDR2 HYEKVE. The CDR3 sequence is CASSPLRGNQDTQYF. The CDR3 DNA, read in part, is TGTGCCAGCTCTCCCTTGAGGGGGAACCAAGACACCCAGTAC. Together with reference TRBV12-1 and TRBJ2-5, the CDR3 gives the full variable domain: DSGVVQSPRHIIKEKGGRSVLTCIPISGHSNVVWYQQTLGKELKFLIQHYEKVERDKGFLPSRFSVQQFDDYHSEMNMSALELEDSAMYFCASSPLRGNQDTQYFGPGTRLLVL.

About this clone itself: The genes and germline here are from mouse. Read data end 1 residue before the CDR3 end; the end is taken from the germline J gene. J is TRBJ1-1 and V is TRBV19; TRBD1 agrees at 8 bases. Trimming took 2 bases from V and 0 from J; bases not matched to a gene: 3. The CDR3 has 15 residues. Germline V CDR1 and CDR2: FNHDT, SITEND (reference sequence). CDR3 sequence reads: CASSITGGTNTEVFF. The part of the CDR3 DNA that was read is TGTGCCAGCAGTATTACAGGGGGAACAAACACAGAAGTCTTC.

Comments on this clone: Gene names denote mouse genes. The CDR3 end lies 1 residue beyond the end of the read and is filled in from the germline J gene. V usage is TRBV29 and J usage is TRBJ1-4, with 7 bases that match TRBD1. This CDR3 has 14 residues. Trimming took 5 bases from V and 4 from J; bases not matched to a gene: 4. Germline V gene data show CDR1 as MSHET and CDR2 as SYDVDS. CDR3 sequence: CASSPGTDNERLFF. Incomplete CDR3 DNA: TGTGCTAGCAGTCCTGGGACAGACAACGAAAGATTATTT.

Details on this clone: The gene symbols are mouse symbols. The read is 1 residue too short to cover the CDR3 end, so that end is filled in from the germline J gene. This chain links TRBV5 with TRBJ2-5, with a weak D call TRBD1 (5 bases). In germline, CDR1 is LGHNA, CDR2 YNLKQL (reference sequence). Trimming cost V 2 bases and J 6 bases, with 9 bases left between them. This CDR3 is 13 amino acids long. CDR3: CASSQQGRDTQYF. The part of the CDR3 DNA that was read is TGTGCCAGCAGCCAACAGGGTCGGGACACCCAGTAC.

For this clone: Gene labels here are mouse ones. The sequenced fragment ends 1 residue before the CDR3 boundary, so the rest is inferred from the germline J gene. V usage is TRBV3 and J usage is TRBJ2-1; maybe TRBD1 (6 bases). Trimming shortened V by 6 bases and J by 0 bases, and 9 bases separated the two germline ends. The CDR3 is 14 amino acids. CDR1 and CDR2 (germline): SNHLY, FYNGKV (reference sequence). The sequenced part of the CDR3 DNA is TGTGCCAGCAGTCGGGACATTAACTATGCTGAGCAGTTC. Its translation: CASSRDINYAEQF. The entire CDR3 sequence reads CASSRDINYAEQFF.

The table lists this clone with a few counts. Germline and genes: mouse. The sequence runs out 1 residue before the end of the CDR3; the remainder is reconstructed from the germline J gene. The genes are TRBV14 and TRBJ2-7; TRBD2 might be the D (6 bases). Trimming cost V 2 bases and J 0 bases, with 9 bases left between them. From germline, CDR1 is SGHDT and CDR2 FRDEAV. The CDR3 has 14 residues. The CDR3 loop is CASSLAGDSYEQYF. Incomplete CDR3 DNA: TGTGCCAGCAGTTTGGCTGGGGACTCCTATGAACAGTAC.

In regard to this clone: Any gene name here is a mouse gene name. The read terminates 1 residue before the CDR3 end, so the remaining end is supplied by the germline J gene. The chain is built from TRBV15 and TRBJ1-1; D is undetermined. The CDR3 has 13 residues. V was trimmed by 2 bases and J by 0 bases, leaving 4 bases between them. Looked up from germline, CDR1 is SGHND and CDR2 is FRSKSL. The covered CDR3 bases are TGTGCCAGCAGTTTAAGGTCAAACACAGAAGTCTTC. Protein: CASSLRSNTEVF. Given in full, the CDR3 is CASSLRSNTEVFF.

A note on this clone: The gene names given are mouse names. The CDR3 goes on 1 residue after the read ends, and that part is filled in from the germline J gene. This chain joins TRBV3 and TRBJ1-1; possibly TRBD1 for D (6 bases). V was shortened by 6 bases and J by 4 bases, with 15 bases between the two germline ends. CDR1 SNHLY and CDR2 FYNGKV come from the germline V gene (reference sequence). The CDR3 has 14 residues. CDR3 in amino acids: CASSRQGSGTEVFF. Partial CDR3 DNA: TGTGCCAGCAGTCGTCAGGGGTCGGGCACAGAAGTCTTC. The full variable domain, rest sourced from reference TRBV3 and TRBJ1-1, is GPKVLQIPSHQIIDMGQMVTLNCDPVSNHLYFYWYKQILGQQMEFLVNFYNGKVMEKSKLFKDQFSVERPDGSYFTLKIQPTALEDSAVYFCASSRQGSGTEVFFGKGTRLTVV.

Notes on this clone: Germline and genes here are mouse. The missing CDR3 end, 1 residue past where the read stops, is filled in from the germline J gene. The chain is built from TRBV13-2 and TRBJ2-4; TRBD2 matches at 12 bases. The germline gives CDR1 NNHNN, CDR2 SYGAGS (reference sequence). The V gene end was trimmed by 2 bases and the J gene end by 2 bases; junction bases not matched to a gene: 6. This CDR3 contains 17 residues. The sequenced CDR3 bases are TGTGCCAGCGGTGAGGCGACTGGGGGGGCGCATCAAAACACCTTGTAC. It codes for CASGEATGGAHQNTLY. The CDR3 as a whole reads CASGEATGGAHQNTLYF.

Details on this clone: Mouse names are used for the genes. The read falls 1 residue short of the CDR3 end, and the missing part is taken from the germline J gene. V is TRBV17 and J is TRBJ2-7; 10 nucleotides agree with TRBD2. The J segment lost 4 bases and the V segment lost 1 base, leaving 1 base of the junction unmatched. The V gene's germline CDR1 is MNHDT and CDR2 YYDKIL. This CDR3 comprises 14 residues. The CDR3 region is CASSRAGGAYEQYF. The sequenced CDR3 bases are TGTGCTAGCAGTAGAGCTGGGGGGGCTTATGAACAGTAC.

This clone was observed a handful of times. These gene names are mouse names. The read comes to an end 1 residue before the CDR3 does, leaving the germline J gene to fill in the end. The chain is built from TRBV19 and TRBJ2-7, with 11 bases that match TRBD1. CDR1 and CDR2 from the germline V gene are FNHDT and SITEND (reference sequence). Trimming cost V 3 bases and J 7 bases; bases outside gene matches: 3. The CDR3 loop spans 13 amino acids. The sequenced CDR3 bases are TGTGCCAGCAGTACCGGGACAGGGGGGGAACAGTAC. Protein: CASSTGTGGEQY. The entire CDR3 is CASSTGTGGEQYF.

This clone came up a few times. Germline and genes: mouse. The CDR3 here is CASSFKNSDYTF. CDR3 bases read: TGTGCCAGCAGTTTCAAAAACTCCGACTACACC. V gene TRBV13-1 combines with J gene TRBJ1-2; no clear D gene. Read data end 1 residue before the CDR3 end; the end is taken from the germline J gene. Germline V gene lookup returns CDR1 NSHNY and CDR2 SYGAGN. V lost 4 bases and J 1 base, leaving 5 bases between the germline ends. CDR3 length: 12 amino acids.

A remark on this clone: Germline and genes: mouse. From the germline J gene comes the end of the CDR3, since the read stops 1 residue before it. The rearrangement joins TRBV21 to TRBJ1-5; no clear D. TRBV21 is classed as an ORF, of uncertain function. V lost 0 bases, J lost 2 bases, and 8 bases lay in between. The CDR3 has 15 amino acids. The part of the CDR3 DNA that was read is TGTGCTAGCAGTCAATCCTCCACCTACAACCAGGCTCCGCTT. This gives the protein CASSQSSTYNQAPL. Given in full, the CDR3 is CASSQSSTYNQAPLF.

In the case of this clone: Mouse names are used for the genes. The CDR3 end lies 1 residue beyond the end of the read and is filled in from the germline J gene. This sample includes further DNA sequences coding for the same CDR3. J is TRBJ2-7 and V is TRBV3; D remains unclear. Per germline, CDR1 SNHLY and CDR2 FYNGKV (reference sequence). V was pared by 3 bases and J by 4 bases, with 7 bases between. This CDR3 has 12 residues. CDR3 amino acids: CASSFGIYEQYF. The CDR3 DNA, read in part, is TGTGCCAGCAGCTTTGGAATTTATGAACAGTAC.

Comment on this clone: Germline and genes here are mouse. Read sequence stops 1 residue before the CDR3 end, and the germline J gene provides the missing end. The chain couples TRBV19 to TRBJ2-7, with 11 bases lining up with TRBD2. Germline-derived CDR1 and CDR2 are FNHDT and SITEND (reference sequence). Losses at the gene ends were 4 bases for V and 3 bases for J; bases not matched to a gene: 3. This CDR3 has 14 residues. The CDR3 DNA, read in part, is TGTGCCAGCAGTCCCGACTGGGGGGGCTATGAACAGTAC. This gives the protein CASSPDWGGYEQY. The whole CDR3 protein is CASSPDWGGYEQYF.

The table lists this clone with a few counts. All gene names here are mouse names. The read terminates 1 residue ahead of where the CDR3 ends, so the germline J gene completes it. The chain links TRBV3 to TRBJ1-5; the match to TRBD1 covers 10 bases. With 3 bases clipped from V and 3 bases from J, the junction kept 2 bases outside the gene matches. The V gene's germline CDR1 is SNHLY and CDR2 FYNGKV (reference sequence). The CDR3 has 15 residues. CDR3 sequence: CASSFGQGGNQAPLF. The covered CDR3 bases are TGTGCCAGCAGCTTCGGACAGGGGGGCAACCAGGCTCCGCTT. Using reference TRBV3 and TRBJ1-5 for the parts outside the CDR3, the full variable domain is GPKVLQIPSHQIIDMGQMVTLNCDPVSNHLYFYWYKQILGQQMEFLVNFYNGKVMEKSKLFKDQFSVERPDGSYFTLKIQPTALEDSAVYFCASSFGQGGNQAPLFGEGTRLSVL.

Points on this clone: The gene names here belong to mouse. The CDR3 region is CASSDTAETLYF. CDR3 DNA (partial): TGTGCCAGCAGTGACACTGCAGAAACGCTGTAT. The chain links TRBV13-1 to TRBJ2-3; no clear D gene. The sequence runs out 1 residue before the end of the CDR3; the remainder is reconstructed from the germline J gene. CDR3 length: 12 residues. Germline CDR1 and CDR2: NSHNY and SYGAGN. V was cut by 2 bases and J by 2 bases, with 3 bases left in between.

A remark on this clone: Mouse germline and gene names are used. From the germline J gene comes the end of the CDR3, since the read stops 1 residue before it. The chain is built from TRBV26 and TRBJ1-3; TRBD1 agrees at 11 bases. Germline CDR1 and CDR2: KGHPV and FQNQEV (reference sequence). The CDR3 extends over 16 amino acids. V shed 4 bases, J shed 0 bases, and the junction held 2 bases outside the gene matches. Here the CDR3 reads CASSPGTGGSGNTLYF. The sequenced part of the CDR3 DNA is TGTGCCAGCAGTCCAGGGACAGGGGGTTCTGGAAATACGCTCTAT.